The rows below give T cell receptor beta chains drawn from one sample of a study of identical twins. Via MiXCR, TCRdb re-called the 5' RACE reads, giving one row per CDR3 protein. The sample includes about 690,000 distinct CDR3 sequences, over 20% seen only once; the top ten take around 4.4%. The same sample was also used in a study of T cells expressing NK-cell markers.

Sequenced: PBMCs. Source of these receptors: a woman aged 18-29 years in good health. The CDR3 runs from the conserved cysteine through the conserved F or W. The order of the fields is V gene, D gene, J gene, clone size, CDR3 protein, CDR3 DNA. A D gene is named only where the DNA matches it firmly. Clone size, where shown, is once, few, many, or a class for clones that have expanded.

v_gene: TRBV20-1
d_gene: -
j_gene: TRBJ2-4
abundance: few
CDR3aa: CSASGGGVAKNIQYF
CDR3nt: TGCAGTGCGAGTGGGGGCGGTGTTGCCAAAAACATTCAGTACTTC

v_gene: TRBV9
d_gene: TRBD1
j_gene: TRBJ2-5
abundance: -
CDR3aa: CASNQQGFQETQYF
CDR3nt: TGTGCCAGCAACCAACAGGGGTTTCAAGAGACCCAGTACTTC

v_gene: TRBV6-6
d_gene: -
j_gene: TRBJ1-1
abundance: few
CDR3aa: CASSYQGSMAFF
CDR3nt: TGTGCCAGCAGTTATCAAGGGAGTATGGCTTTCTTT

v_gene: TRBV12-3/TRBV12-4
d_gene: -
j_gene: TRBJ1-1
abundance: few
CDR3aa: CASSYSGTLNTEAFF
CDR3nt: TGTGCCAGCAGTTACTCCGGGACATTGAACACTGAAGCTTTCTTT

v_gene: TRBV29-1
d_gene: TRBD1
j_gene: TRBJ1-1
abundance: few
CDR3aa: CSVKGTVSMNTEAFF
CDR3nt: TGCAGCGTTAAAGGGACAGTCTCCATGAACACTGAAGCTTTCTTT

v_gene: TRBV12-3/TRBV12-4
d_gene: TRBD2
j_gene: TRBJ2-1
abundance: -
CDR3aa: CASILGLAGGYNEQFF
CDR3nt: TGTGCCAGCATCCTGGGACTAGCGGGGGGGTACAATGAGCAGTTCTTC

v_gene: TRBV20-1
d_gene: -
j_gene: TRBJ2-5
abundance: -
CDR3aa: CSARGRGGTQYF
CDR3nt: TGCAGTGCAAGGGGGAGGGGAGGGACCCAGTACTTC

v_gene: TRBV20-1
d_gene: -
j_gene: TRBJ2-7
abundance: -
CDR3aa: CSASGGTSSYEQYF
CDR3nt: TGCAGTGCTAGTGGTGGGACGAGCTCCTACGAGCAGTACTTC

v_gene: TRBV5-1
d_gene: -
j_gene: TRBJ2-1
abundance: few
CDR3aa: CASRPRDNSYNEQFF
CDR3nt: TGCGCCAGCAGGCCTCGGGACAACTCCTACAATGAGCAGTTCTTC

v_gene: TRBV12-3/TRBV12-4
d_gene: TRBD2
j_gene: TRBJ2-7
abundance: many
CDR3aa: CASRAGGSGDEQYF
CDR3nt: TGTGCCAGCAGGGCGGGGGGCAGCGGGGACGAGCAGTACTTC

v_gene: TRBV12-3/TRBV12-4
d_gene: TRBD2
j_gene: TRBJ2-7
abundance: few
CDR3aa: CASSPLSGRGDEQYF
CDR3nt: TGTGCCAGCAGCCCTCTTAGCGGGAGAGGAGACGAGCAGTACTTC

v_gene: TRBV6-6
d_gene: -
j_gene: TRBJ2-3
abundance: few
CDR3aa: CASSYPETDTQYF
CDR3nt: TGTGCCAGCAGTTACCCCGAGACAGATACGCAGTATTTT

v_gene: TRBV25-1
d_gene: -
j_gene: TRBJ2-7
abundance: -
CDR3aa: CASSEFRGGEQYF
CDR3nt: TGTGCCAGCAGTGAATTCCGGGGCGGCGAGCAGTACTTC

v_gene: TRBV6-6
d_gene: TRBD1
j_gene: TRBJ2-7
abundance: many
CDR3aa: CAAGQGPYEQYF
CDR3nt: TGTGCCGCAGGACAGGGCCCCTACGAGCAGTACTTC

v_gene: TRBV3-1
d_gene: TRBD2
j_gene: TRBJ2-1
abundance: few
CDR3aa: CASSQDIGAGGKDEQFF
CDR3nt: TGTGCCAGCAGCCAAGATATCGGAGCGGGAGGTAAAGATGAGCAGTTCTTC

v_gene: TRBV29-1
d_gene: TRBD1
j_gene: TRBJ1-1
abundance: once
CDR3aa: CSVHRGHTEAFF
CDR3nt: TGCAGCGTACACAGGGGGCACACTGAAGCTTTCTTT

v_gene: TRBV4-3
d_gene: -
j_gene: TRBJ2-3
abundance: -
CDR3aa: CASSRHLRGTDTQYF
CDR3nt: TGCGCCAGCAGCCGACATCTTAGGGGCACAGATACGCAGTATTTT

v_gene: TRBV20-1
d_gene: -
j_gene: TRBJ2-1
abundance: -
CDR3aa: CSAVRASGSSEQFF
CDR3nt: TGCAGTGCTGTACGGGCGTCAGGGTCTAGTGAGCAGTTCTTC

v_gene: TRBV5-6
d_gene: -
j_gene: TRBJ1-4
abundance: -
CDR3aa: CASSIGSSEKLFF
CDR3nt: TGTGCCAGCAGCATCGGAAGTTCGGAAAAACTGTTTTTT

v_gene: TRBV30
d_gene: -
j_gene: TRBJ1-2
abundance: few
CDR3aa: CAWSVQGTGRKGYTF
CDR3nt: TGTGCCTGGAGTGTACAAGGCACCGGTCGGAAGGGCTACACCTTC

v_gene: TRBV7-8
d_gene: TRBD2
j_gene: TRBJ2-3
abundance: -
CDR3aa: CASLIRREMADTQYF
CDR3nt: TGTGCCAGCTTAATCAGGCGGGAGATGGCAGATACGCAGTATTTT

v_gene: TRBV20-1
d_gene: -
j_gene: TRBJ2-5
abundance: few
CDR3aa: CSAALGQETQYF
CDR3nt: TGCAGTGCTGCGCTCGGTCAAGAGACCCAGTACTTC

v_gene: TRBV6-1
d_gene: -
j_gene: TRBJ1-2
abundance: -
CDR3aa: CASSGGTGWGGYTF
CDR3nt: TGTGCCAGCAGTGGAGGGACGGGATGGGGTGGCTACACCTTC

v_gene: TRBV28
d_gene: -
j_gene: TRBJ2-5
abundance: few
CDR3aa: CASSLSRTQPKFF
CDR3nt: TGTGCCAGCAGTTTAAGCCGGACCCAACCCAAGTTTTTC

v_gene: TRBV20-1
d_gene: TRBD2
j_gene: TRBJ2-1
abundance: few
CDR3aa: CSALTSGTYNEQFF
CDR3nt: TGCAGTGCCTTGACTAGCGGGACCTACAATGAGCAGTTCTTC

v_gene: TRBV2
d_gene: TRBD1
j_gene: TRBJ2-2
abundance: few
CDR3aa: CASQGANTGELFF
CDR3nt: TGTGCCAGCCAGGGGGCGAACACCGGGGAGCTGTTTTTT

v_gene: TRBV28
d_gene: -
j_gene: TRBJ1-1
abundance: -
CDR3aa: CASWGGEAFF
CDR3nt: TGTGCCAGCTGGGGTGGTGAAGCTTTCTTT

v_gene: TRBV21-1
d_gene: -
j_gene: TRBJ2-1
abundance: -
CDR3aa: CASSKSLGYEQFF
CDR3nt: TGTGCCAGCAGCAAATCGCTCGGCTATGAGCAGTTCTTC

v_gene: TRBV20-1
d_gene: TRBD1
j_gene: TRBJ2-7
abundance: few
CDR3aa: CSAQTGGKSYEQYF
CDR3nt: TGCAGTGCCCAGACAGGGGGAAAGTCCTACGAGCAGTACTTC

v_gene: TRBV12-3/TRBV12-4
d_gene: -
j_gene: TRBJ1-5
abundance: many
CDR3aa: CASSLGTDGQPQHF
CDR3nt: TGTGCCAGCAGTTTAGGGACAGATGGGCAGCCCCAGCATTTT

v_gene: TRBV6-6
d_gene: -
j_gene: TRBJ2-1
abundance: many
CDR3aa: CASSYSTNEQFF
CDR3nt: TGTGCCAGCAGTTACTCGACCAATGAGCAGTTCTTC

v_gene: TRBV20-1
d_gene: -
j_gene: TRBJ2-5
abundance: few
CDR3aa: CSATNREETQYF
CDR3nt: TGCAGTGCTACAAACAGGGAGGAGACCCAGTACTTC